This is a list of T cell receptor beta chains from one sample in a study of response to subunit inactivated influenza vaccine. Via MiXCR, TCRdb re-called the RT-PCR reads, giving one row per CDR3 protein. The table records more than 550,000 distinct CDR3 sequences, roughly 10% of them present only once. Sequenced material: PBMCs from blood, taken on the day of vaccination. Source of these receptors: a man between 50 and 59 years old who received an inactivated influenza vaccine. CDR3s include the opening cysteine and the closing phenylalanine or tryptophan. The D gene is left open where the match is weak. Some rows have no size entry. The others give once, few or many, or a class for an expanded clone.

d_call	j_call	v_call	cdr3_length	clone_size	cdr3_nt	cdr3_aa
-	TRBJ1-5	TRBV4-3	16	few	TGCGCCAGCAGCCAAAACCTGGGCTCGGGATTACAGCCCCAGCATTTT	CASSQNLGSGLQPQHF
TRBD1	TRBJ1-1	TRBV7-2	16	many	TGTGCCAGCAGCTTAGATGGGACAGGGTTGAACACTGAAGCTTTCTTT	CASSLDGTGLNTEAFF
-	TRBJ1-2	TRBV11-2	17	-	TGTGCCAGCAGCTTAGAAGTAGGACGCGTGGGGGATTATGGCTACACCTTC	CASSLEVGRVGDYGYTF
TRBD1	TRBJ2-7	TRBV19	15	-	TGTGCCAGTAGCAATACCGGGACAGAACACTACGAGCAGTACTTC	CASSNTGTEHYEQYF
-	TRBJ2-7	TRBV6-1	14	few	TGTGCCAGCATTGGGACTCCCTTCCACCACGAGCAGTACTTC	CASIGTPFHHEQYF
-	TRBJ2-7	TRBV5-5	14	few	TGTGCCAGCATCCGGGGACCTGACAGCTACGAGCAGTACTTC	CASIRGPDSYEQYF
-	TRBJ1-6	TRBV7-2	13	few	TGTGCCAGCACCGCAAGCTTAAATTCACCCCTCCACTTT	CASTASLNSPLHF
-	TRBJ2-1	TRBV6-2/TRBV6-3	15	many	TGTGCCAGCAGTTTGGGAACAGTGGGGGCCAATGAGCAGTTCTTC	CASSLGTVGANEQFF
-	TRBJ2-1	TRBV20-1	13	few	TGCAGTGCCAGGGGGGTCTCCTTTAATGAGCAGTTCTTC	CSARGVSFNEQFF
-	TRBJ2-1	TRBV20-1	12	-	TGCAGTGCTAACCTTCAGGGCACTGAGCAGTTCTTC	CSANLQGTEQFF
TRBD1	TRBJ1-1	TRBV15	16	many	TGTGCCACCAGCAGAGATGCAGGGGGGTGGGACACTGAAGCTTTCTTT	CATSRDAGGWDTEAFF
-	TRBJ2-7	TRBV7-9	16	few	TGTGCCAGCAGCGATCCCCTCGACAGGTCTTCGAACGAGCAGTACTTC	CASSDPLDRSSNEQYF
-	TRBJ1-4	TRBV7-2	16	-	TGTGCCAGCAGCTTAGACTTAACCACTTGGAATGAAAAACTGTTTTTT	CASSLDLTTWNEKLFF
-	TRBJ2-7	TRBV19	15	-	TGTGCCAGTAGTACCGGGACGCTTGGGGCCTACGAGCAGTACTTC	CASSTGTLGAYEQYF
TRBD2	TRBJ2-7	TRBV20-1	17	-	TGCAGTGCTAGAGATTGGGTTCGGACTAGCGGGGGTTCCGAGCAGTACTTC	CSARDWVRTSGGSEQYF
TRBD2	TRBJ2-3	TRBV6-2/TRBV6-3	18	many	TGTGCCAGCAGTTATTCGAACGGACTAGCGGGAGGCACAGATACGCAGTATTTT	CASSYSNGLAGGTDTQYF
-	TRBJ2-7	TRBV7-2	13	-	TGTGCCAGCAGCCGCGGGGTTGCGTACGAGCAGTACTTC	CASSRGVAYEQYF
TRBD1	TRBJ2-5	TRBV27	15	-	TGTGCCAGCAGTGTGGGACAGGTTATGGGAGAGACCCAGTACTTC	CASSVGQVMGETQYF
-	TRBJ2-1	TRBV3-1	17	-	TGTGCCAGCAGTTCAGGGTCGTTCCTTACCTCCTACAATGAGCAGTTCTTC	CASSSGSFLTSYNEQFF
-	TRBJ2-7	TRBV12-3/TRBV12-4	17	-	TGTGCCAGCAGTCGTGGGACACTCAAGCTCCTCACCTGGGAGCAGTACTTC	CASSRGTLKLLTWEQYF
-	TRBJ2-3	TRBV7-2	13	few	TGTGCCAGCAGCTTCATGTTGCCCCCGCGGACGTATTTT	CASSFMLPPRTYF
-	TRBJ2-5	TRBV7-8	17	few	TGTGCCAGCAGCTTCTTTCGGATGCGCAGTCCCCAAGAGACCCAGTACTTC	CASSFFRMRSPQETQYF
-	TRBJ2-7	TRBV29-1	14	many	TGCAGCGTTGGATCTGGGCTCCATTCCTACGAGCAGTACTTC	CSVGSGLHSYEQYF
TRBD2	TRBJ2-3	TRBV9	17	few	TGTGCCAGCAGCGCCTCGGGGGGGACTACTAGCACAGATACGCAGTATTTT	CASSASGGTTSTDTQYF
TRBD2	TRBJ2-1	TRBV5-5	12	few	TGTGCCAGCAGGTTAGCGGGGGGGCCCCAGTTCTTC	CASRLAGGPQFF
TRBD2	TRBJ2-1	TRBV5-1	17	many	TGCGCCAGCAGCTTAGTCGGGACTAGCGGGGGTCAGTATGAGCAGTTCTTC	CASSLVGTSGGQYEQFF
-	TRBJ1-1	TRBV18	15	few	TGTGCCAGCTCACCCGAAGAACGGCCGAACACTGAAGCTTTCTTT	CASSPEERPNTEAFF
-	TRBJ2-4	TRBV29-1	15	many	TGCAGCGTTGTATCTCTTGCTGGGGGGCGGCAGCTTCAGTACTTC	CSVVSLAGGRQLQYF
-	TRBJ1-4	TRBV20-1	13	few	TGCAGTGCAAAAGATGGGTCTAATGAAAAACTGTTTTTT	CSAKDGSNEKLFF
-	TRBJ2-2	TRBV10-3	15	many	TGTGCCATCAGTCTGGACCCAGCGAACACCGGGGAGCTGTTTTTT	CAISLDPANTGELFF
-	TRBJ2-1	TRBV7-9	14	many	TGTGCCAGCAGCTCCCGGGACTTATACAATGAGCAGTTCTTC	CASSSRDLYNEQFF
-	TRBJ2-2	TRBV12-3/TRBV12-4	13	few	TGTGCCAGCACCCACTCGTTGCCCGGGGAGCTGTTTTTT	CASTHSLPGELFF
-	TRBJ2-7	TRBV29-1	13	few	TGCAGCGTTGTCCGCGGGGTTCGAGACGAGCAGTACTTC	CSVVRGVRDEQYF
-	TRBJ2-3	TRBV3-1	13	many	TGTGCCAGCAGCCAAGAGTTGCGGGATACGCAGTATTTT	CASSQELRDTQYF
-	TRBJ2-1	TRBV5-6	13	-	TGTGCCAGCAGCCCCAAAGGGGGGACCGAGCAGTTCTTC	CASSPKGGTEQFF
-	TRBJ2-7	TRBV16	13	-	TGTGCCAGCAGCGGCCCGACAGTCGGTGAGCAGTACTTC	CASSGPTVGEQYF
TRBD2	TRBJ2-2	TRBV7-9	15	few	TGTGCCAGCAGCTCCACTAGCGGGACGGGTTCGGAGCTGTTTTTT	CASSSTSGTGSELFF
-	TRBJ2-7	TRBV29-1	10	-	TGCAGCGCCCAGGGTGACGAGCAGTACTTC	CSAQGDEQYF
-	TRBJ2-4	TRBV7-9	13	few	TGTGCCAGCAGCTTAGCTGGGGGTGACATTCAGTACTTC	CASSLAGGDIQYF
TRBD1	TRBJ2-7	TRBV5-1	16	-	TGCGCCAGCAGCATAAGACAGGGGATAGGTTCCTACGAGCAGTACTTC	CASSIRQGIGSYEQYF
-	TRBJ1-5	TRBV30	13	few	TGTGCCTGGAGTGCTGGGGGTTCTCAGCCCCAGCATTTT	CAWSAGGSQPQHF
TRBD1	TRBJ2-2	TRBV7-9	10	-	TGTGCCAGCAGCCTGGACAGGGTGTTTTTT	CASSLDRVFF
TRBD2	TRBJ2-3	TRBV12-3/TRBV12-4	14	-	TGTGCCAGCAGACTAGCGGGGTTCACAGATACGCAGTATTTT	CASRLAGFTDTQYF
-	TRBJ2-7	TRBV12-3/TRBV12-4	14	few	TGTGCCAGCAGGAGGTCGACAGATCTCTACGAGCAGTACTTC	CASRRSTDLYEQYF
TRBD1	TRBJ2-1	TRBV6-2/TRBV6-3	16	few	TGTGCCAGCAGTTCATTCCGGGACAGGTGGGTGGATGAGCAGTTCTTC	CASSSFRDRWVDEQFF
-	TRBJ2-5	TRBV12-3/TRBV12-4	15	-	TGTGCCAGCAGTCCGTGGGCTGGCAACCAAGAGACCCAGTACTTC	CASSPWAGNQETQYF
TRBD2	TRBJ2-1	TRBV12-3/TRBV12-4	15	many	TGTGCCAGCAGCCCTACTAGCGGGGGGGCCGCTGAGCAGTTCTTC	CASSPTSGGAAEQFF
TRBD1	TRBJ2-1	TRBV12-3/TRBV12-4	16	many	TGTGCCAGCAGGCGGTCAGGGGGACAAAGTACCAATGAGCAGTTCTTC	CASRRSGGQSTNEQFF
TRBD2	TRBJ2-7	TRBV4-3	15	many	TGCGCCAGCAGCCAAGATGTGCTAGCGGGAGGTTGGCAGTACTTC	CASSQDVLAGGWQYF
TRBD1	TRBJ2-5	TRBV7-8	15	few	TGTGCCAACTTCCGGGACAGCCAGTACCAAGAGACCCAGTACTTC	CANFRDSQYQETQYF
-	TRBJ1-1	TRBV5-1	15	few	TGCGCCAGCAGCAGGGCCCGGGGAGCGGCCGATGAAGCTTTCTTT	CASSRARGAADEAFF
TRBD1	TRBJ1-1	TRBV7-9	14	-	TGTGCCAGCAGCGGGAGGACAGGACCGACTGAAGCTTTCTTT	CASSGRTGPTEAFF
-	TRBJ1-3	TRBV6-1	13	-	TGTGCCAGCAGCAGGCAGACTGGAAACACCATATATTTT	CASSRQTGNTIYF
-	TRBJ2-1	TRBV7-2	13	-	TGTGCCAGCAGCTCGCTGGACCCCAATGAGCAGTTCTTC	CASSSLDPNEQFF
-	TRBJ1-5	TRBV5-1	14	-	TGCGCCAGCAGCGAAGGAACCAGCAATCAGCCCCAGCATTTT	CASSEGTSNQPQHF